The source of this TCR beta chain is a study of OX40 agonist ivuxolimab in advanced cancers. Overall study: Patients were given ivuxolimab, an antibody that agonizes OX40 (CD134). Ivuxolimab was delivered to patients intravenously every 2 weeks at doses spanning 0.01 to 10 mg/kg. Partial responses occurred in Three dose-escalation patients, one with hepatocellular carcinoma and two with cutaneous melanoma.

The data were produced by immunoSEQ multiplex PCR, yet TCRdb's version contains in-frame clones alone and is incomplete. Of more than 35,000 clones listed, over 80% are singletons. Germline V CDR1 and CDR2: SEHNR, FQNEAQ (reference sequence). This CDR3 region has 15 residues. Trimming stripped 0 bases from V and 3 bases from J, with 8 bases between. The receptor's source is an adult with an advanced solid tumor such as melanoma, head and neck, liver or kidney cancer. This material consisted of CD4+ or CD8+ T cells sorted from blood, taken in a trial of the OX40 agonist ivuxolimab. V usage is TRBV7-9 and J usage is TRBJ1-4; no clear D. This CDR3 reads CASSLATGSNEKLFF. DNA of the CDR3: TGTGCCAGCAGCTTAGCCACGGGGTCTAATGAAAAACTGTTTTTT.